Included here is one T cell receptor (beta chain) sequence, with context. Distinct nucleotide sequences in the sample also encode this CDR3. This specimen belongs to a study of cytomegalovirus exposure and HLA in healthy donors. The CDR3 has 13 amino acids. The germline V gene encodes CDR1 KGHSH and CDR2 LQKENI. Trimming removed 2 bases from V and 3 bases from J, with 7 bases in between. Sequencing used immunoSEQ multiplex PCR; TCRdb keeps in-frame clones, though not all of them. The data show around 230,000 clones, approximately 83% seen once. Sequenced: PBMCs. This sequence joins TRBV18 and TRBJ1-1; no firm D call. The sequence came from a woman aged 25 to 39 in good health and CMV-seropositive. CDR3 sequence (DNA): TGTGCCAGCTCACCAAGAGGCGACACTGAAGCTTTCTTT. Residues: CASSPRGDTEAFF. The full variable domain, completed using reference TRBV18 and TRBJ1-1, is NAGVMQNPRHLVRRRGQEARLRCSPMKGHSHVYWYRQLPEEGLKFMVYLQKENIIDESGMPKERFSAEFPKEGPSILRIQQVVRGDSAAYFCASSPRGDTEAFFGQGTRLTVV.